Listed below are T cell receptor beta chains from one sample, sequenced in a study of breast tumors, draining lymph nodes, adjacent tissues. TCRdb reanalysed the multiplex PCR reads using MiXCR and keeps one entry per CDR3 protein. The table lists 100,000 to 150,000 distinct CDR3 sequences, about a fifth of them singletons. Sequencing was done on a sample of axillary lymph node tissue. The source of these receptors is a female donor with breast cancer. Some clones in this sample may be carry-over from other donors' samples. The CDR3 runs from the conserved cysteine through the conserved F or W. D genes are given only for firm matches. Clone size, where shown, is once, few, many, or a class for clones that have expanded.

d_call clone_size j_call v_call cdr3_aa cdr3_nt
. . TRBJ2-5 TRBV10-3 CAMSEPPGRGEGETQYF TGTGCCATGAGTGAGCCCCCGGGCCGCGGAGAGGGAGAGACCCAGTACTTC
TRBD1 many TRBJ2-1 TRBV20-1 CSARYRDRVLSEQFF TGCAGTGCTAGGTACCGGGACAGGGTGTTGAGTGAGCAGTTCTTC
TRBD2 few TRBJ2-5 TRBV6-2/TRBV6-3 CASSGGRFETQYF TGTGCCAGCAGCGGCGGGAGGTTCGAGACCCAGTACTTC
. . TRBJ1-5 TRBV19 CASSGREVRNQPQHF TGTGCCAGTAGTGGGAGGGAAGTGCGCAATCAGCCCCAGCATTTT
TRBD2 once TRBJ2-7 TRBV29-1 CSAAGGGLAGGRWEQYF TGCAGCGCCGCTGGGGGGGGGTTAGCGGGAGGGAGGTGGGAGCAGTACTTC
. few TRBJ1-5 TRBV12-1 CASSSQPQHF TGTGCCAGCAGCAGCCAGCCCCAGCATTTT
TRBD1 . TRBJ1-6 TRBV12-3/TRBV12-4 CASSSGQGASNSPLHF TGTGCCAGCAGTTCAGGGCAGGGGGCATCCAATTCACCCCTCCACTTT
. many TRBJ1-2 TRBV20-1 CSARGASGYGYTF TGCAGTGCTAGGGGGGCAAGTGGCTATGGCTACACCTTC
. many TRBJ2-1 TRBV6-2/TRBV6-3 CASSYLDSNEQFF TGTGCCAGCAGTTACCTCGACAGCAATGAGCAGTTCTTC
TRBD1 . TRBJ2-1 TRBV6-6 CASSSPGTAYNEQSF TGTGCCAGCAGTTCCCCCGGGACAGCCTACAATGAGCAGTCCTTC
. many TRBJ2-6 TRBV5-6 CASRFEATGANVLTF TGTGCCAGCAGGTTTGAGGCTACTGGGGCCAACGTCCTGACTTTC
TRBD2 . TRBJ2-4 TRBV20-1 CSARGGNIQYF TGCAGTGCCCGGGGGGGAAACATTCAGTACTTC